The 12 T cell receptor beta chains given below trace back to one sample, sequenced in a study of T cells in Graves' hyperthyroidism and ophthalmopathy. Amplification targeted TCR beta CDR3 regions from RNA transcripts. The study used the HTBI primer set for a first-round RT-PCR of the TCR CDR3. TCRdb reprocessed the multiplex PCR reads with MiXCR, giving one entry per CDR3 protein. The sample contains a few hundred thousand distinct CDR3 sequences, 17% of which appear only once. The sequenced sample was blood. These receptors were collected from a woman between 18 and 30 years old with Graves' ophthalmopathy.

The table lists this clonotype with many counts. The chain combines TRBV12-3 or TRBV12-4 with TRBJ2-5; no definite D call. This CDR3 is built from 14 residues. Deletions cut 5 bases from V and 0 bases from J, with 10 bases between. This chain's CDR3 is CASSQATHQETQYF. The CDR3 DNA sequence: TGTGCCAGCAGTCAGGCAACCCACCAAGAGACCCAGTACTTC.

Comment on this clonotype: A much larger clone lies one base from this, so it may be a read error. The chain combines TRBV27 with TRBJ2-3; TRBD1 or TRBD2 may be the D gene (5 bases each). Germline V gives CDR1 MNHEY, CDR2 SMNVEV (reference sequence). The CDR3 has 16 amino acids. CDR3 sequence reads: CASGLGVATSTDTQYF. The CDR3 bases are TGTGCCAGCGGTTTAGGGGTAGCGACTAGCACAGATACGCAGTATTTT.

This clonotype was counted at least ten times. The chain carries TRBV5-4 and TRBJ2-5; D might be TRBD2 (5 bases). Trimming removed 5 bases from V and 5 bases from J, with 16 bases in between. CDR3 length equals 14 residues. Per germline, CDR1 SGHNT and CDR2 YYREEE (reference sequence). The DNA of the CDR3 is TGTGCCAGCAGTTCCCGAGGGCCAGAGGAGACCCAGTACTTC. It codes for CASSSRGPEETQYF.

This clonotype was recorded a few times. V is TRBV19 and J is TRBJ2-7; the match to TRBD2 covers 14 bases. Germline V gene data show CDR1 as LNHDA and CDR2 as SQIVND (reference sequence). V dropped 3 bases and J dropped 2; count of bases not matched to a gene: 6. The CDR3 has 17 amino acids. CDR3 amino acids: CASSIGLAGGLTYEQYF. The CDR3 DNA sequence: TGTGCCAGTAGTATCGGACTAGCGGGAGGACTTACCTACGAGCAGTACTTC. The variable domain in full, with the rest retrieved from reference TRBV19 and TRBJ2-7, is DGGITQSPKYLFRKEGQNVTLSCEQNLNHDAMYWYRQDPGQGLRLIYYSQIVNDFQKGDIAEGYSVSREKKESFPLTVTSAQKNPTAFYLCASSIGLAGGLTYEQYFGPGTRLTVT.

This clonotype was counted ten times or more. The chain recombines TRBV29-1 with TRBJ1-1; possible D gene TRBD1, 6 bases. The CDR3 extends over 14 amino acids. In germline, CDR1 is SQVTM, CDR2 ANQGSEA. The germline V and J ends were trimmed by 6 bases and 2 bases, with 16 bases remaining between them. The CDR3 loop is CSVDPGQSNTEAFF. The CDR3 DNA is TGCAGCGTCGACCCAGGACAGTCCAACACTGAAGCTTTCTTT.

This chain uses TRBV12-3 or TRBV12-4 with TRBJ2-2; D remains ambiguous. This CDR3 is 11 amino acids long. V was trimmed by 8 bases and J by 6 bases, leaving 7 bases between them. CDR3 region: CASHISGELFF. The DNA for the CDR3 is TGTGCCAGCCACATTTCCGGGGAGCTGTTTTTT.

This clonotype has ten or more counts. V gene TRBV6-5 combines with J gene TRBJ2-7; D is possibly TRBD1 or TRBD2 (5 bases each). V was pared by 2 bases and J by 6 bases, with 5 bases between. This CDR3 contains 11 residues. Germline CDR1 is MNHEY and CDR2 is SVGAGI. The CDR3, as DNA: TGTGCCAGCAGTTACGGGGGCGAGCAGTACTTC. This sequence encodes CASSYGGEQYF.

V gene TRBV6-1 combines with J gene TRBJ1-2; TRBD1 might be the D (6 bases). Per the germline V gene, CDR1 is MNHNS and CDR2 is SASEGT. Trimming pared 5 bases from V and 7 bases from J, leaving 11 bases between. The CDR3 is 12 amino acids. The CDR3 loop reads CASSQNRAGYTF. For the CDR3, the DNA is TGTGCCAGCAGTCAAAACAGGGCTGGCTACACCTTC.

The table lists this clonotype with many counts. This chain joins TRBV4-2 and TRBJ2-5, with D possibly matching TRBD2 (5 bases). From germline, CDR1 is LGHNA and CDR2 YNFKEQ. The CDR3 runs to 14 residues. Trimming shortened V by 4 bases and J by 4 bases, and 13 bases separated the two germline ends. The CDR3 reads CASSPSTRGETQYF. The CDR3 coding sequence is TGTGCCAGCAGCCCCTCAACTAGAGGAGAGACCCAGTACTTC.

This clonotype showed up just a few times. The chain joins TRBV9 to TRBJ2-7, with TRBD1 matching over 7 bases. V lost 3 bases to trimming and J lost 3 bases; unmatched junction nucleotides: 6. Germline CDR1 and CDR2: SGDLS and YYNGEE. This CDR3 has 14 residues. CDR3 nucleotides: TGTGCCAGCAGCGCCGGGGACAGCTACTACGAGCAGTACTTC. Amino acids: CASSAGDSYYEQYF.

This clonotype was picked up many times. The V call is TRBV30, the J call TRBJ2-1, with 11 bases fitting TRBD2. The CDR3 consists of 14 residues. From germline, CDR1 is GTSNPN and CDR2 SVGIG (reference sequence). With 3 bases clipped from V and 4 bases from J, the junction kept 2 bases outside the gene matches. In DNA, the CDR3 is TGTGCCTGGAGACTAGCGGGAGTTTACAATGAGCAGTTCTTC. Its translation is CAWRLAGVYNEQFF.

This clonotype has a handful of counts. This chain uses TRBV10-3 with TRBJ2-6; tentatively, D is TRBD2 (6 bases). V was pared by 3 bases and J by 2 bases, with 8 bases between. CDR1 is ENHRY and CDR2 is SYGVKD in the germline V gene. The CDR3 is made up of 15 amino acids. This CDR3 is CAISEAGTGANVLTF. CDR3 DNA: TGTGCCATCAGTGAAGCGGGCACTGGGGCCAACGTCCTGACTTTC.